This T cell receptor (beta chain) was recorded in a study of T-cell reconstitution after alpha-beta-depleted transplantation in children. Germline CDR1 LGHDT, CDR2 YNNKEL (reference sequence). The CDR3 loop spans 15 amino acids. V lost 4 bases, J lost 4 bases, and 13 bases lay in between. Using unique molecular identifiers, the investigators prepared the TCRbeta library. TCRdb analysed the PCR reads with MiXCR anew, one entry per CDR3 protein. The sample includes 640,000 or so distinct CDR3 sequences, 16% of them seen just once. The specimen comprised PBMCs from the stem cell graft donor, sampled from the stem cell graft. The clonotype was recovered from a human donor who donated a stem cell graft to a child with acute myeloid leukemia. This chain uses TRBV3-1 with TRBJ2-2; D is uncertain. This chain's CDR3 is CASSPRAVSTGELFF. CDR3 nucleotide sequence: TGTGCCAGCAGCCCGAGAGCCGTAAGCACCGGGGAGCTGTTTTTT. The full variable domain, in which reference TRBV3-1 and TRBJ2-2 provide the parts outside the CDR3, is DTAVSQTPKYLVTQMGNDKSIKCEQNLGHDTMYWYKQDSKKFLKIMFSYNNKELIINETVPNRFSPKSPDKAHLNLHINSLELGDSAVYFCASSPRAVSTGELFFGEGSRLTVL.